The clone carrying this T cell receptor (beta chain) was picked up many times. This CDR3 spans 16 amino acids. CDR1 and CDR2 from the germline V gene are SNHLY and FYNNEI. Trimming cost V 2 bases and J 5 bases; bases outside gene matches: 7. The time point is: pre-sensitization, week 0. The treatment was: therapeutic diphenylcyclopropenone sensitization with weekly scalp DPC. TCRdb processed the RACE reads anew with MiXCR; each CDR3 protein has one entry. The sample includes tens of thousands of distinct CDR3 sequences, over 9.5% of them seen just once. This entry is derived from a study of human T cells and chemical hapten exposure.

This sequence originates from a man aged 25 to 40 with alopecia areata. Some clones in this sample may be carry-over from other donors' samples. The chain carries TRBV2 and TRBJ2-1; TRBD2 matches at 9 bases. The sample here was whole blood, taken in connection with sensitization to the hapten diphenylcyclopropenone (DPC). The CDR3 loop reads CASSEKLAGNHNEQFF. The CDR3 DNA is TGTGCCAGCAGTGAAAAGCTAGCGGGAAACCACAATGAGCAGTTCTTC.